The sequence of this T cell receptor (beta chain) was determined in a study of CD8 T cells in ankylosing spondylitis. The V end was cut by 10 bases, the J end by 5 bases, with 9 bases between. This CDR3 has 11 residues. CDR1 is SEHNR and CDR2 is FQNEAQ in the germline V gene (reference sequence). Only a few counts were recorded for this clonotype. Its antigen remains unidentified. Libraries for TCR beta were made by quantitative 5'-RACE with molecular barcodes. Using its own MiXCR run on the 5' RACE reads, TCRdb lists one record per CDR3 protein. The sample shows under 170,000 distinct CDR3 sequences, around 45% of them seen only once. Study-wide results and caveats: A TCR beta motif of eight highly homologous variants appeared characteristic of ankylosing spondylitis blood. In synovial fluid and blood from reactive arthritis, some motif variants were previously reported.

This sequence joins TRBV7-9 and TRBJ1-5; possible D gene TRBD1, 5 bases. The sequence was obtained from a male donor with ankylosing spondylitis. Source material: synovial fluid, either unsorted or a sorted T cell fraction (not recorded which). CDR3 sequence: CATGRDQPQHF. In DNA, the CDR3 is TGTGCCACAGGGCGCGATCAGCCCCAGCATTTT.